The T cell receptor (beta chain) described here comes from a study of chemoradiotherapy in HPV16-positive cancers. Overall study results and limits: HPV-responsive T-cell expansion during chemoradiotherapy was linked to improved recurrence-free survival in HPV16-positive patients. Candidate HPV-specific clones and E7-related TCR motifs grew in tumor during treatment.

The CDR3 loop spans 19 amino acids. Trimming removed 2 bases from V and 2 bases from J, with 20 bases in between. From germline, CDR1 is SGHRS and CDR2 YFSETQ. Concerning this clone: Its antigen is as yet unknown.

Clones were read by immunoSEQ multiplex PCR, and TCRdb kept only the in-frame ones, dropping some. The sample lists 20,000 to 25,000 clones, approximately 83% seen once, with under 5.5% in the top ten. The sequence came from a human donor with HPV-associated anogenital cancer. The source material was blood, sampled from a patient who underwent chemoradiotherapy. The chain has TRBV5-1 and TRBJ1-6, with TRBD1 as a possible D gene (6 bases). CDR3: CASSFQTGAGTAYNSPLHF. The CDR3, as DNA: TGCGCCAGCAGCTTCCAAACGGGGGCAGGGACCGCCTATAATTCACCCCTCCACTTT.